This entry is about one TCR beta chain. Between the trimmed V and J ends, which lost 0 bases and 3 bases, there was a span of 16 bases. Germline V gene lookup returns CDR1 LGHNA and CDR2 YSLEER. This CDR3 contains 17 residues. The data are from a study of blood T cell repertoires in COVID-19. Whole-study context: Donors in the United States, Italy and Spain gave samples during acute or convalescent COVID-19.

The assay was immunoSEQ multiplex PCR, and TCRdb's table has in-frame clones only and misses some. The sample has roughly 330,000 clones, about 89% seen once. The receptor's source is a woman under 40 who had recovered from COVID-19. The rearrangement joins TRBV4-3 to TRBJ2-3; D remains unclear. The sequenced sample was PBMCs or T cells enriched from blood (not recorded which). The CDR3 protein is CASSQDGGQDGTDTQYF. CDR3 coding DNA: TGCGCCAGCAGCCAAGATGGTGGGCAGGATGGGACAGATACGCAGTATTTT.